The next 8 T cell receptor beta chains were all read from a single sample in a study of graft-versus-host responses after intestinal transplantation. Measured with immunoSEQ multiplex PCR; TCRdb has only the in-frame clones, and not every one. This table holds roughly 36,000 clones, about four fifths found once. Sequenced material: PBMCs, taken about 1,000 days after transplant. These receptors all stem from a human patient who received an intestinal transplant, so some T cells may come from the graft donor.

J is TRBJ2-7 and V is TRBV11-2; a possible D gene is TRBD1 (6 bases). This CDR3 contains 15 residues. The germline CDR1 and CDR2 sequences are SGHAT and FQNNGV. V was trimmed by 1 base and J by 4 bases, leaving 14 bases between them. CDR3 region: CASSLVQGTGYEQYF. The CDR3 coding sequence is TGTGCCAGCAGCTTAGTGCAGGGCACAGGGTACGAGCAGTACTTC.

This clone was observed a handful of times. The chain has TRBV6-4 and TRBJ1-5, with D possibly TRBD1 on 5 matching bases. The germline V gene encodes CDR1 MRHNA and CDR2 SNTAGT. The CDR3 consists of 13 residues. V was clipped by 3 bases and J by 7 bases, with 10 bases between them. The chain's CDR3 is CASSEGDGQPQHF. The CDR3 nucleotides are TGTGCCAGCAGTGAGGGGGACGGCCAGCCCCAGCATTTT.

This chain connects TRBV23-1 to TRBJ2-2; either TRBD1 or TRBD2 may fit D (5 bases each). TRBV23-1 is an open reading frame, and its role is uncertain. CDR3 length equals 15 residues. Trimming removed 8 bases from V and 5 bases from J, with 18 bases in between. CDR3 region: CASGQGKRGTGELFF. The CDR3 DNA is TGCGCCAGCGGGCAGGGTAAACGAGGGACCGGGGAGCTGTTTTTT.

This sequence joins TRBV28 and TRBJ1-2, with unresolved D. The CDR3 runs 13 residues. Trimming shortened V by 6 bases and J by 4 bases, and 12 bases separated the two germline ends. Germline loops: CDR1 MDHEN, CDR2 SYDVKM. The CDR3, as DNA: TGTGCCAGCAGAGGAGATGCCCCCTATGGCTACACCTTC. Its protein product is CASRGDAPYGYTF.

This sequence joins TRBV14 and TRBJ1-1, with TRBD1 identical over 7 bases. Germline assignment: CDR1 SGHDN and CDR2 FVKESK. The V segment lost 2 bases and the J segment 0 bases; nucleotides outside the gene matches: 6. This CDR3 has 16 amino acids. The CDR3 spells CASSQRTGLMNTEAFF. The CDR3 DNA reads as TGTGCCAGCAGCCAACGGACAGGCCTTATGAACACTGAAGCTTTCTTT. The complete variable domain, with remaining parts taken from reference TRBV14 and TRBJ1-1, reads EAGVTQFPSHSVIEKGQTVTLRCDPISGHDNLYWYRRVMGKEIKFLLHFVKESKQDESGMPNNRFLAERTGGTYSTLKVQPAELEDSGVYFCASSQRTGLMNTEAFFGQGTRLTVV.

For the CDR3, the DNA is TGCGCCAGCAGCCCAGGAGACAGGGGGCTGAACACTGAAGCTTTCTTT. Translated: CASSPGDRGLNTEAFF. J is TRBJ1-1 and V is TRBV5-1; TRBD1 matches 10 bases. The trim removed 4 bases at V and 0 bases at J, leaving 6 bases unmatched. This CDR3 is built from 16 residues. CDR1 is SGHRS and CDR2 is YFSETQ in the germline V gene.

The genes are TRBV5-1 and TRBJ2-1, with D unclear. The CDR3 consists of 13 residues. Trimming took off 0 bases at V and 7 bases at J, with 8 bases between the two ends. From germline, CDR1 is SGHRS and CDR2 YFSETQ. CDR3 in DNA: TGCGCCAGCAGCTTGGCCTCCCCAAATGAGCAGTTCTTC. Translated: CASSLASPNEQFF.

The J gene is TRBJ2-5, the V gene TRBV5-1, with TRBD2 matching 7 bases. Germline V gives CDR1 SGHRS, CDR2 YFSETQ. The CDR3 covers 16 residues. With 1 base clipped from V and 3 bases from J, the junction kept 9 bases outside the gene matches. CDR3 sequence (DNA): TGCGCCAGCAGCTTGTCAACGAGCGGGGCCGAAGAGACCCAGTACTTC. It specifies CASSLSTSGAEETQYF.